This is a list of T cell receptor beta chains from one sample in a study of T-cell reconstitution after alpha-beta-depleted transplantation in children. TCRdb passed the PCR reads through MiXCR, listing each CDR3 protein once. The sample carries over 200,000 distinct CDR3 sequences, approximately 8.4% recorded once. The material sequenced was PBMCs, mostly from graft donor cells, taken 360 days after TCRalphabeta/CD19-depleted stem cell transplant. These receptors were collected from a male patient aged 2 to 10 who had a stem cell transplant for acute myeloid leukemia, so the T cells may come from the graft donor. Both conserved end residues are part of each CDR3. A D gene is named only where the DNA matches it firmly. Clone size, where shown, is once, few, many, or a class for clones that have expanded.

TGCGCCAGCAGCTTGGCCCAGGGAGGCTACACCTTC	CASSLAQGGYTF	TRBV5-1	TRBJ1-2	NA	few
TGTGCCAGCAGACTTAGGGGGCTAGCGTCAGATACGCAGTATTTT	CASRLRGLASDTQYF	TRBV12-3/TRBV12-4	TRBJ2-3	NA	few
TGTGCCAGCAGTTTATGGCCGCGATGGGAGACCCAGTACTTC	CASSLWPRWETQYF	TRBV12-3/TRBV12-4	TRBJ2-5	NA	few
TGTGCCAGCAGCTTTCCTAGGGGGGATAGTGTTTACCTATACGAGCAGTACTTC	CASSFPRGDSVYLYEQYF	TRBV11-2	TRBJ2-7	NA	few
TGTGCCACCAGCCGACAGGGGGATGAGCAGTTCTTC	CATSRQGDEQFF	TRBV24-1	TRBJ2-1	TRBD1	few
TGTGCCAGCAGCCAAGAGATCCAGGGTAGAATGAACACTGAAGCTTTCTTT	CASSQEIQGRMNTEAFF	TRBV3-1	TRBJ1-1	NA	NA
TGTGCCAGCGAACAGGGGGCTGAAAAACTGTTTTTT	CASEQGAEKLFF	TRBV2	TRBJ1-4	TRBD1	many
TGCGCCAGCAGCCCTGGACATGTAGCTGAAGCTTTCTTT	CASSPGHVAEAFF	TRBV5-1	TRBJ1-1	NA	many
TGTGCCAGCAGTAGTAGACTAGCGGGGGGCTACAATGAGCAGTTCTTC	CASSSRLAGGYNEQFF	TRBV6-1	TRBJ2-1	TRBD2	NA
TGTGCCAGCAGTCCCGGAAGGGGGATTAACTCTGGAAACACCATATATTTT	CASSPGRGINSGNTIYF	TRBV12-3/TRBV12-4	TRBJ1-3	NA	NA
TGCAGTGCTAGAGTCCCGGGCGTAGGGAATCAGCCCCAGCATTTT	CSARVPGVGNQPQHF	TRBV20-1	TRBJ1-5	NA	NA
TGTGCCAGCAGCCCAGGGACGGAGGTCACTGAAGCTTTCTTT	CASSPGTEVTEAFF	TRBV6-1	TRBJ1-1	NA	many
TGCAGCGTTAAAGTCCGGGACACTTCTGAAGCTTTCTTT	CSVKVRDTSEAFF	TRBV29-1	TRBJ1-1	NA	many
TGTGCCAGCAGCCCGAAACTCTGGCCGGCCTTCGATGAAAAACTGTTTTTT	CASSPKLWPAFDEKLFF	TRBV11-2	TRBJ1-4	NA	few
TGCGCCAGCAGCTTGGCAGTCGGACTTATGAACACTGAAGCTTTCTTT	CASSLAVGLMNTEAFF	TRBV5-1	TRBJ1-1	NA	few